A selection of T cell receptor beta chains follows, all from one sample in a study of shared clonotypes between healthy human individuals. The repertoire was sequenced with immunoSEQ multiplex PCR; TCRdb's copy has only in-frame clones and lacks some. This sample carries about 1.5 million clones, around 98% of them seen once, and the ten largest clones take approximately 0.45%. Material: naive CD4+ T cells sorted from blood. Every receptor here comes from a man aged 25-40 years in good health. The CDR3 runs from the conserved cysteine through the conserved F or W. Fields, in order: J gene, D gene, clone size, V gene, CDR3 protein, CDR3 DNA. The D gene is left open where the match is weak. Clone size is shown for a subset of rows, as once, few, many or a class of expanded clone.

J gene: TRBJ1-2
D gene: -
clone size: -
V gene: TRBV29-1
CDR3 protein: CSVSGDHGYTF
CDR3 DNA: TGCAGCGTTTCAGGGGACCATGGCTACACCTTC

J gene: TRBJ2-7
D gene: TRBD2
clone size: -
V gene: TRBV15
CDR3 protein: CATSRVSGRGSYEQYF
CDR3 DNA: TGTGCCACCAGCAGAGTGAGCGGGAGGGGCTCCTACGAGCAGTACTTC

J gene: TRBJ1-1
D gene: TRBD1
clone size: -
V gene: TRBV9
CDR3 protein: CASSGGLQGPAEAFF
CDR3 DNA: TGTGCCAGCAGCGGAGGATTACAGGGGCCCGCTGAAGCTTTCTTT

J gene: TRBJ2-5
D gene: TRBD2
clone size: -
V gene: TRBV6-5
CDR3 protein: CASSQGGETQYF
CDR3 DNA: TGTGCCAGCAGTCAGGGAGGGGAGACCCAGTACTTC

J gene: TRBJ2-7
D gene: -
clone size: -
V gene: TRBV4-1
CDR3 protein: CASALPGADYEQYF
CDR3 DNA: TGCGCCAGCGCCCTTCCAGGGGCAGACTACGAGCAGTACTTC

J gene: TRBJ2-3
D gene: TRBD2
clone size: once
V gene: TRBV10-1
CDR3 protein: CASSVTSGSADTQYF
CDR3 DNA: TGCGCCAGCAGTGTGACTAGCGGGAGCGCAGATACGCAGTATTTT

J gene: TRBJ1-5
D gene: -
clone size: -
V gene: TRBV28
CDR3 protein: CASSSRQPYSNQPQHF
CDR3 DNA: TGTGCCAGCAGTTCCCGACAGCCATATAGCAATCAGCCCCAGCATTTT

J gene: TRBJ2-1
D gene: -
clone size: -
V gene: TRBV29-1
CDR3 protein: CSVGGLADRSYNEQFF
CDR3 DNA: TGCAGCGTTGGGGGACTTGCGGACCGCTCCTACAATGAGCAGTTCTTC

J gene: TRBJ1-4
D gene: -
clone size: -
V gene: TRBV7-9
CDR3 protein: CASSPTAINEKLFF
CDR3 DNA: TGTGCCAGCAGCCCGACAGCCATTAATGAAAAACTGTTTTTT

J gene: TRBJ1-3
D gene: -
clone size: -
V gene: TRBV5-1
CDR3 protein: CASSLAPDSSGNTIYF
CDR3 DNA: TGCGCCAGCAGCTTGGCCCCAGACAGCTCTGGAAACACCATATATTTT

J gene: TRBJ2-3
D gene: TRBD2
clone size: -
V gene: TRBV5-6
CDR3 protein: CASSSSGGSRDTQYF
CDR3 DNA: TGTGCCAGCAGCTCCTCGGGCGGGAGTCGGGATACGCAGTATTTT

J gene: TRBJ2-2
D gene: TRBD2
clone size: -
V gene: TRBV5-1
CDR3 protein: CASSLGAGLGYTGELFF
CDR3 DNA: TGCGCCAGCAGCTTGGGAGCGGGGCTGGGCTACACCGGGGAGCTGTTTTTT

J gene: TRBJ1-1
D gene: -
clone size: -
V gene: TRBV7-5
CDR3 protein: CVRSTQISFMNTEAFF
CDR3 DNA: TGTGTCAGAAGCACCCAGATCAGCTTCATGAACACTGAAGCTTTCTTT

J gene: TRBJ2-3
D gene: -
clone size: once
V gene: TRBV4-2
CDR3 protein: CASSQAGIRGTQYF
CDR3 DNA: TGTGCCAGCAGCCAAGCAGGAATCAGGGGTACGCAGTATTTT

J gene: TRBJ2-7
D gene: TRBD1
clone size: -
V gene: TRBV19
CDR3 protein: CASSIPLGGHYEQYF
CDR3 DNA: TGTGCCAGTAGTATACCCCTAGGGGGCCACTACGAGCAGTACTTC

J gene: TRBJ2-7
D gene: -
clone size: -
V gene: TRBV10-3
CDR3 protein: CAISESVQSYEQYF
CDR3 DNA: TGTGCCATCAGTGAGTCGGTACAGAGCTACGAGCAGTACTTC

J gene: TRBJ2-3
D gene: TRBD2
clone size: -
V gene: TRBV5-1
CDR3 protein: CASSLTLAGGVDTQYF
CDR3 DNA: TGCGCCAGCAGCTTAACTCTAGCGGGAGGAGTGGATACGCAGTATTTT

J gene: TRBJ2-1
D gene: -
clone size: -
V gene: TRBV7-6
CDR3 protein: CASSLEGASGEQFF
CDR3 DNA: TGTGCCAGCAGCTTAGAGGGGGCTAGCGGTGAGCAGTTCTTC

J gene: TRBJ2-3
D gene: -
clone size: once
V gene: TRBV27
CDR3 protein: CASSPPSVVRDTQYF
CDR3 DNA: TGTGCCAGCAGCCCCCCCAGTGTGGTTCGGGATACGCAGTATTTT

J gene: TRBJ2-1
D gene: TRBD2
clone size: once
V gene: TRBV5-1
CDR3 protein: CASSSTLAGGGYNEQFF
CDR3 DNA: TGCGCCAGCAGCTCGACTTTAGCGGGAGGCGGCTACAATGAGCAGTTCTTC

J gene: TRBJ2-5
D gene: -
clone size: -
V gene: TRBV18
CDR3 protein: CASSPLKGPLKETQYF
CDR3 DNA: TGTGCCAGCTCACCCCTAAAAGGTCCCCTCAAAGAGACCCAGTACTTC

J gene: TRBJ2-7
D gene: TRBD1
clone size: -
V gene: TRBV27
CDR3 protein: CASGGQGSYEQYF
CDR3 DNA: TGTGCCAGCGGTGGACAGGGGTCCTACGAGCAGTACTTC

J gene: TRBJ1-4
D gene: -
clone size: -
V gene: TRBV7-9
CDR3 protein: CASSATYRDEKLFF
CDR3 DNA: TGTGCCAGCAGTGCAACTTACAGGGACGAAAAACTGTTTTTT

J gene: TRBJ2-5
D gene: -
clone size: -
V gene: TRBV5-1
CDR3 protein: CASSRGHPGGEETQYF
CDR3 DNA: TGCGCCAGCAGCCGCGGCCATCCGGGTGGGGAAGAGACCCAGTACTTC

J gene: TRBJ2-5
D gene: TRBD1
clone size: -
V gene: TRBV28
CDR3 protein: CASSTAGTAQETQYF
CDR3 DNA: TGTGCCAGCAGTACGGCCGGGACAGCTCAAGAGACCCAGTACTTC

J gene: TRBJ1-2
D gene: -
clone size: -
V gene: TRBV6-6
CDR3 protein: CASSYGFGYGYTF
CDR3 DNA: TGTGCCAGCAGTTACGGGTTTGGCTATGGCTACACCTTC

J gene: TRBJ1-1
D gene: TRBD1
clone size: -
V gene: TRBV5-4
CDR3 protein: CASSLGDRGFNTEAFF
CDR3 DNA: TGTGCCAGCAGCTTGGGAGACAGGGGCTTTAACACTGAAGCTTTCTTT

J gene: TRBJ1-5
D gene: -
clone size: -
V gene: TRBV30
CDR3 protein: CAWSAGEGQPQHF
CDR3 DNA: TGTGCCTGGAGTGCGGGGGAAGGGCAGCCCCAGCATTTT

J gene: TRBJ2-7
D gene: TRBD1
clone size: -
V gene: TRBV28
CDR3 protein: CASGGQGFPYEQYF
CDR3 DNA: TGTGCCAGTGGGGGACAGGGTTTTCCCTACGAGCAGTACTTC

J gene: TRBJ2-7
D gene: -
clone size: -
V gene: TRBV2
CDR3 protein: CASSERPPSTSYDEQYF
CDR3 DNA: TGTGCCAGCAGTGAACGGCCCCCCTCTACATCCTACGACGAGCAGTACTTC

J gene: TRBJ2-7
D gene: TRBD1
clone size: -
V gene: TRBV28
CDR3 protein: CASSPGQGYYEQYF
CDR3 DNA: TGTGCCAGCAGTCCGGGACAGGGTTACTACGAGCAGTACTTC